The 15 T cell receptor beta chains presented below share a single source sample, sequenced in a study of neurological immune-mediated disorders. TCRdb called the 5' RACE reads again in MiXCR, with one record for every CDR3 protein. The sample includes about 120,000 distinct CDR3 sequences, more than 2.5% of them seen just once. Sequenced material: PBMCs. The source of these receptors is a woman aged 30 to 39 with multiple sclerosis.

This clonotype was observed at least ten times. This chain links TRBV20-1 with TRBJ1-2; D gene ambiguous. The CDR3 extends over 11 amino acids. Trimming removed 6 bases at V and 6 bases at J, with 11 bases between. Germline-derived CDR1 and CDR2 are DFQATT and SNEGSKA (reference sequence). The CDR3 reads CSAQGRNGYTF. The CDR3 DNA reads as TGCAGTGCCCAAGGGCGAAATGGCTACACCTTC.

This clonotype was seen more than once but under ten times. A read error may be the cause here, since a much bigger clone is one base away. The conserved phenylalanine or tryptophan normally closing the CDR3 is absent here, so this likely arose from a read error. The gene calls are TRBV7-8 and TRBJ2-2, with unresolved D. V shed 5 bases and J shed 5 bases, with 9 bases lying between them. Germline V gene data show CDR1 as SGHVS and CDR2 as FQNEAQ. This CDR3 contains 13 residues. The CDR3 here is CASSETTTGELFI. CDR3 DNA: TGTGCCAGCAGCGAGACAACGACCGGGGAGCTGTTTATT.

In this sample, this clonotype turned up a few times. The genes are TRBV20-1 and TRBJ2-7; D is unclear. The CDR3 sequence is 13 residues long. Germline V gene sequence: CDR1 DFQATT, CDR2 SNEGSKA (reference sequence). V was clipped by 3 bases and J by 4 bases, with 13 bases between them. CDR3 bases: TGCAGTGCTAGCCCCAGCGACCGATACGAGCAGTACTTC. As protein: CSASPSDRYEQYF.

This clonotype showed up many times. The genes are TRBV20-1 and TRBJ2-1; 8 bases fit TRBD2. This CDR3 region has 12 residues. Germline V lookup: CDR1 DFQATT, CDR2 SNEGSKA (reference sequence). Germline trimming cut 6 bases from V and 9 bases from J; bases unmatched to any gene: 7. This CDR3 reads CSARSGVGEQFF. DNA of the CDR3: TGCAGTGCACGTAGCGGGGTGGGTGAGCAGTTCTTC.

This clonotype was recorded many times. The chain carries TRBV12-3 or TRBV12-4 and TRBJ1-1; possible D gene TRBD1, 5 bases. CDR3 length: 15 residues. Between the trimmed V and J ends, which lost 6 bases and 1 base, there was a span of 15 bases. The CDR3 sequence: CASRRDLLTNTEAFF. The CDR3 DNA is TGTGCCAGCAGACGGGACCTACTGACGAACACTGAAGCTTTCTTT.

This rearrangement joins TRBV2 to TRBJ2-7; D gene unclear. CDR1 is SNHLY, CDR2 FYNNEI, per germline. The CDR3 length is 17 residues. Deletions cut 3 bases from V and 5 bases from J, with 23 bases between. CDR3 sequence (DNA): TGTGCCAGCAGTGATAAACTACCTATCCAAAGACGGAACGAGCAGTACTTC. This codes for CASSDKLPIQRRNEQYF.

This clonotype was observed at least ten times. The chain carries TRBV10-2 and TRBJ1-6; 7 nucleotides agree with TRBD1. The CDR3 is 18 residues long. Germline V gene sequence: CDR1 WSHSY, CDR2 SAAADI. Trimming at V came to 0 bases and at J to 7 bases, leaving 12 bases not matched to a gene. The CDR3 protein is CASSESISNRGRNSPLHF. The CDR3 nucleotides read TGCGCCAGCAGTGAGTCGATATCTAACAGGGGCCGAAATTCACCCCTCCACTTT.

This clonotype was recorded at least ten times. The V call is TRBV12-3 or TRBV12-4, the J call TRBJ2-3; 10 bases fit TRBD2. CDR3 size: 16 residues. Losses at the gene ends were 7 bases for V and 3 bases for J; bases not matched to a gene: 10. The DNA of the CDR3 is TGTGCCAGCACCAACCTACTAGCGGGGAAAACAGATACGCAGTATTTT. It yields the protein CASTNLLAGKTDTQYF.

This clonotype occurred many times. The chain recombines TRBV20-1 with TRBJ1-6, with 8 bases lining up with TRBD1. This CDR3 spans 13 amino acids. J was trimmed by 8 bases and V by 8 bases; bases with no gene match: 8. The germline gives CDR1 DFQATT, CDR2 SNEGSKA (reference sequence). DNA of the CDR3: TGCAGTACCCAGACAGGGGTTGATTCACCCCTCCACTTT. Its protein product is CSTQTGVDSPLHF.

The chain links TRBV30 to TRBJ2-2; 7 bases align to TRBD2. This CDR3 region has 14 residues. V trimming: 4 bases; J trimming: 5 bases; junction bases outside the gene matches: 7. CDR1 GTSNPN and CDR2 SVGIG come from the germline V gene (reference sequence). The CDR3 nucleotides are TGTGCCTGGAAGGCGGGAGCCAGGACCGGGGAGCTGTTTTTT. Its protein product is CAWKAGARTGELFF.

This clonotype has a count of ten or more. J is TRBJ1-2 and V is TRBV29-1; D gene unclear. The CDR3 has 14 amino acids. With 6 bases removed from V and 0 bases from J, the gap between germline ends came to 14 bases. The germline gives CDR1 SQVTM, CDR2 ANQGSEA. CDR3 protein: CSVPTWEANYGYTF. CDR3 DNA: TGCAGCGTCCCAACCTGGGAAGCTAACTATGGCTACACCTTC.

Note on this clonotype: Possible read error: a much larger clone is one base away. The chain is built from TRBV27 and TRBJ2-2; D remains ambiguous. The germline V gene encodes CDR1 MNHEY and CDR2 SMNVEV (reference sequence). The CDR3 contains 16 residues. V lost 1 base and J 0 bases, leaving 9 bases between the germline ends. The CDR3 coding sequence is TGTGCCAGCAGTTTATATCCCCCGACGAACACCGGGGAGCTGTTTTTT. It encodes CASSLYPPTNTGELFF.

Ten or more counts support this clonotype. The chain combines TRBV20-1 with TRBJ1-1; a possible D gene is TRBD1 (6 bases). Germline V gene sequence: CDR1 DFQATT, CDR2 SNEGSKA (reference sequence). This CDR3 comprises 13 residues. The germline V and J ends were trimmed by 6 bases and 8 bases, with 19 bases remaining between them. DNA for the CDR3: TGCAGTGCCTCGGGGGACACCTTCGGAGAAGCTTTCTTT. Amino acid sequence: CSASGDTFGEAFF.

This clonotype was observed at least ten times. The CDR3 reads CASSLGPSSNEQFF. Written as DNA, the CDR3 is TGCGCCAGCAGCTTGGGACCGTCCAGCAATGAGCAGTTCTTC. J is TRBJ2-1 and V is TRBV5-1; D is ambiguous. This CDR3 has 14 residues. The V gene lost 0 bases and the J gene lost 6 bases, with 10 bases spanning the gap. Germline V gene data show CDR1 as SGHRS and CDR2 as YFSETQ.

This clonotype was seen at least ten times. The chain carries TRBV15 and TRBJ2-1, with D possibly called TRBD1 or TRBD2 (5 bases each). The germline CDR1 and CDR2 sequences are LNHNV and YYDKDF (reference sequence). Trimming removed 0 bases at V and 2 bases at J, with 14 bases between. This CDR3 comprises 17 residues. In DNA form, the CDR3 reads TGTGCCACCAGCAGAGATATTTGGGGGTCGACCTACAATGAGCAGTTCTTC. It encodes CATSRDIWGSTYNEQFF. Full variable domain (outside the CDR3, taken from reference TRBV15 and TRBJ2-1): DAMVIQNPRYQVTQFGKPVTLSCSQTLNHNVMYWYQQKSSQAPKLLFHYYDKDFNNEADTPDNFQSRRPNTSFCFLDIRSPGLGDTAMYLCATSRDIWGSTYNEQFFGPGTRLTVL.